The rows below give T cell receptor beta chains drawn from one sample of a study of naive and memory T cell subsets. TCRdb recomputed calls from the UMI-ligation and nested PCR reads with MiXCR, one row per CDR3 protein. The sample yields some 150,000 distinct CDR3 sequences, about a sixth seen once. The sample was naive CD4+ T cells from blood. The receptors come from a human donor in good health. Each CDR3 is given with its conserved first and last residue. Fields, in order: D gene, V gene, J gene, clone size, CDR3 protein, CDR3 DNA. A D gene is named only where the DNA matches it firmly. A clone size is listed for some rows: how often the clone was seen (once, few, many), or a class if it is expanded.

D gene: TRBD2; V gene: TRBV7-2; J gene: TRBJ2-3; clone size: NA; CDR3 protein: CASSPHSGVFGTDTQYF; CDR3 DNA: TGTGCCAGCAGCCCACATAGCGGGGTTTTCGGCACAGATACGCAGTATTTT
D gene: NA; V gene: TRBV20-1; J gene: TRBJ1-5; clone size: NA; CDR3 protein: CSVPPTGNQPQHF; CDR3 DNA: TGCAGTGTTCCACCCACAGGGAATCAGCCCCAGCATTTT
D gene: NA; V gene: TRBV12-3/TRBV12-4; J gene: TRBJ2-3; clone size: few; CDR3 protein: CASRQWGGLGTDTQYF; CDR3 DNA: TGTGCCAGCAGACAATGGGGAGGCCTCGGCACAGATACGCAGTATTTT
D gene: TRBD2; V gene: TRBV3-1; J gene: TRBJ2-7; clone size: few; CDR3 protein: CASSSLAGQSYEQYF; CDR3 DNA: TGTGCCAGCAGCTCACTAGCGGGACAAAGCTACGAGCAGTACTTC
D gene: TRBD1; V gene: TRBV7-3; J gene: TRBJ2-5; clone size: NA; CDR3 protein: CASSPHPTGARETQYF; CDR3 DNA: TGTGCCAGCAGTCCTCACCCGACAGGGGCTAGGGAGACCCAGTACTTC
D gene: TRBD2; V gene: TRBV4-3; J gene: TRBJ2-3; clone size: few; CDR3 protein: CASSQDLWTSGGTDTQYF; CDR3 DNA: TGCGCCAGCAGCCAAGATTTGTGGACTAGCGGGGGCACAGATACGCAGTATTTT
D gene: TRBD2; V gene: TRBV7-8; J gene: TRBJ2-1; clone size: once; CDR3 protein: CASSLAGGIYNEQFF; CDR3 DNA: TGTGCCAGCAGCTTAGCGGGAGGGATCTACAATGAGCAGTTCTTC
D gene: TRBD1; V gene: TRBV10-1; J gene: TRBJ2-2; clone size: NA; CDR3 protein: CASSERTGSTGELFF; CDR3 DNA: TGCGCCAGCAGTGAGAGGACAGGATCAACCGGGGAGCTGTTTTTT
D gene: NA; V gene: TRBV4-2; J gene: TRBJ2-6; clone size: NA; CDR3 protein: CASSQDGHSLSGANVLTF; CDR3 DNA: TGTGCCAGCAGCCAAGATGGACACTCCCTCTCTGGGGCCAACGTCCTGACTTTC
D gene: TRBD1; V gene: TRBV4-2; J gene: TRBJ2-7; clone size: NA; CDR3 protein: CASSQAAQGISYEQYF; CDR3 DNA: TGTGCCAGCAGCCAAGCCGCACAGGGGATTTCCTACGAGCAGTACTTC
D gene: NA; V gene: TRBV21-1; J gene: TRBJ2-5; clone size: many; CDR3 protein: CASSKVKVARKETQYF; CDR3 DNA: TGTGCCAGCAGCAAAGTGAAGGTGGCCCGGAAAGAGACCCAGTACTTC
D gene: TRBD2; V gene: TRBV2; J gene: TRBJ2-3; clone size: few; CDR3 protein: CASSWTSGTDTQYF; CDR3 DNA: TGTGCCAGCAGCTGGACTAGCGGCACAGATACGCAGTATTTT
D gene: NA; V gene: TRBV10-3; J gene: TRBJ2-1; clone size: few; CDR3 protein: CAITPHGQYNEQFF; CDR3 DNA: TGTGCCATCACACCACATGGACAGTACAATGAGCAGTTCTTC
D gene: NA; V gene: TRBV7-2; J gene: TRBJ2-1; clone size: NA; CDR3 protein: CASSLYAGPNEQFF; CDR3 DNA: TGTGCCAGCAGCTTATATGCAGGCCCCAATGAGCAGTTCTTC
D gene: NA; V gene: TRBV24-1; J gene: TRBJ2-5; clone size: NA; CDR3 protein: CATRDPLGGDRQETQYF; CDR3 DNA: TGTGCCACCAGAGATCCCTTGGGCGGCGACAGACAAGAGACCCAGTACTTC
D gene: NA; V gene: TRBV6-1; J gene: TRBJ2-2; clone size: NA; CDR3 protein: CASSEGPHAGELFF; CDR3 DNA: TGTGCCAGCAGTGAAGGTCCTCATGCCGGGGAGCTGTTTTTT
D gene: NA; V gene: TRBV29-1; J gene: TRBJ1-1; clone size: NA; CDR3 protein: CSAAGPDLEAFF; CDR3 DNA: TGCAGCGCCGCCGGCCCGGATCTTGAAGCTTTCTTT
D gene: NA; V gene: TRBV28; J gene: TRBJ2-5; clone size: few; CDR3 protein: CASSLAGRGARETQYF; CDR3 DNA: TGTGCCAGCAGTTTAGCCGGGAGAGGGGCGAGAGAGACCCAGTACTTC
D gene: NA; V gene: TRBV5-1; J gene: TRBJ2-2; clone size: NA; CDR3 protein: CASSLASITGELFF; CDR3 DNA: TGCGCCAGCAGCTTGGCCAGTATCACCGGGGAGCTGTTTTTT
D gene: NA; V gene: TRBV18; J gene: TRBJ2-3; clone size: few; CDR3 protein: CASSPLIADTQYF; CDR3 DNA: TGTGCCAGCTCACCCTTGATCGCAGATACGCAGTATTTT
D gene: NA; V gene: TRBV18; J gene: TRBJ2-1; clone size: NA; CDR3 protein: CASSPLTGGNEQFF; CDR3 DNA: TGTGCCAGCTCACCCCTGACGGGCGGCAATGAGCAGTTCTTC
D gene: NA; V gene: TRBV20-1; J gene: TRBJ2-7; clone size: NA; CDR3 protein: CSARLGGSYEQYF; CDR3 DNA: TGCAGTGCTCGGCTTGGGGGGTCCTACGAGCAGTACTTC
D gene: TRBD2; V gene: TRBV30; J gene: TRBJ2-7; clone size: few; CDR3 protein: CAWRKVSGWTQYF; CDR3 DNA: TGTGCCTGGAGGAAGGTTAGCGGGTGGACGCAGTACTTC
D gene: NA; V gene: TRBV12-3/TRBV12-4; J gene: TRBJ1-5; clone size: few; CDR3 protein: CASSLIGNQPQHF; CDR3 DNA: TGTGCCAGCAGTTTAATTGGCAATCAGCCCCAGCATTTT
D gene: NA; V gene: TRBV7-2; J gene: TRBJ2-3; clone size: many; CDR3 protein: CASSLYTDTQYF; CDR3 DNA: TGTGCCAGCAGCCTCTACACAGATACGCAGTATTTT
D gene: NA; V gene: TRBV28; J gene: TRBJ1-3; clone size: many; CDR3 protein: CASSLWAGSSGNTIYF; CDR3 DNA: TGTGCCAGCAGTTTATGGGCGGGAAGCTCTGGAAACACCATATATTTT
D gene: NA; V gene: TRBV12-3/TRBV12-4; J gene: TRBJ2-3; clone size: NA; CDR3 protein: CASSPDRATDTQYF; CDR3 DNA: TGTGCCAGCAGCCCAGACAGAGCCACAGATACGCAGTATTTT
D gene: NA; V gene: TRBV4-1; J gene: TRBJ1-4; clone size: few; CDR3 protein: CASQASLAGNEKLFF; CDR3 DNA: TGCGCCAGCCAGGCGTCTCTGGCAGGTAATGAAAAACTGTTTTTT
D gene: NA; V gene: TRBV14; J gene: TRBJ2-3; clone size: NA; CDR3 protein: CASSKAGADTQYF; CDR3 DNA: TGTGCCAGCAGCAAGGCTGGAGCAGATACGCAGTATTTT
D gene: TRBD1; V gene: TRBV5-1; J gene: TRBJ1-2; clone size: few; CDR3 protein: CASSSDRGYGYTF; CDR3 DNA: TGCGCCAGCAGCTCGGACAGGGGCTATGGCTACACCTTC
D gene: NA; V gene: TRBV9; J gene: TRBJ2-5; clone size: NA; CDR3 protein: CASSVGSGTQYF; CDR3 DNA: TGTGCCAGCAGCGTAGGATCGGGGACCCAGTACTTC
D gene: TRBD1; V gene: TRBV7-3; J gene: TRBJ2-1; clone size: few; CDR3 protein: CASSLRQGAGNEQFF; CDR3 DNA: TGTGCCAGCAGCTTAAGACAGGGGGCTGGCAATGAGCAGTTCTTC
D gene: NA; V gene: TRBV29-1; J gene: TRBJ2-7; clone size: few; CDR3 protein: CSVVSGDSYEQYF; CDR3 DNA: TGCAGCGTTGTATCGGGGGACTCCTACGAGCAGTACTTC
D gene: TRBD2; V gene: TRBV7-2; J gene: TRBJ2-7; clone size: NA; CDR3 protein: CASSWAGGRYEQYF; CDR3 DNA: TGTGCCAGCAGCTGGGCGGGAGGGCGGTACGAGCAGTACTTC
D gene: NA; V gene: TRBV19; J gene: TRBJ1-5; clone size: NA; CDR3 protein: CASSTSTVPGANQPQHF; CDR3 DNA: TGTGCCAGTAGTACCTCGACCGTCCCTGGGGCAAATCAGCCCCAGCATTTT
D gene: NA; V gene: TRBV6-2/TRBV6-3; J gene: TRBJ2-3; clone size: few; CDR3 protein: CASGRGGTDTQYF; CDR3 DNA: TGTGCCAGCGGAAGGGGGGGCACAGATACGCAGTATTTT
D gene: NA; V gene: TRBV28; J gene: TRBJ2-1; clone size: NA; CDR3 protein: CASSLWGREAVNEQFF; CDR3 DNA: TGTGCCAGCAGTTTATGGGGCAGGGAAGCGGTCAATGAGCAGTTCTTC
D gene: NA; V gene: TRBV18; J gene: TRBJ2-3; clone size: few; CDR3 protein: CASSPASPGGQDTQYF; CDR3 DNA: TGTGCCAGCTCACCAGCCAGTCCTGGTGGACAAGATACGCAGTATTTT
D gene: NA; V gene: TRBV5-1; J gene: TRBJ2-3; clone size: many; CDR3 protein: CASSLAGDTQYF; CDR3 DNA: TGTGCCAGCAGCCTTGCCGGAGATACGCAGTATTTT
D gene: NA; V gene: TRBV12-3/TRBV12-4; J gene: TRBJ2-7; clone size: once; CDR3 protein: CASRTSQGSYEQYF; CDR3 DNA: TGTGCCAGCAGAACATCCCAGGGCTCCTACGAGCAGTACTTC
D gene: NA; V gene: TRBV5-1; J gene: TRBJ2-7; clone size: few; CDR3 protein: CASSLPTNYEQYF; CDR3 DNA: TGCGCCAGCAGCTTGCCAACGAACTACGAGCAGTACTTC
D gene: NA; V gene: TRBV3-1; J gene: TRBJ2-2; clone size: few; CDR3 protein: CASSQSSGGDTGELFF; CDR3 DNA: TGTGCCAGCAGCCAAAGTTCCGGGGGCGACACCGGGGAGCTGTTTTTT
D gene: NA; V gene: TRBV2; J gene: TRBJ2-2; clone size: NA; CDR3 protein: CASIWSRGSTGELFF; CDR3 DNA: TGTGCCAGCATTTGGAGCAGGGGAAGCACCGGGGAGCTGTTTTTT
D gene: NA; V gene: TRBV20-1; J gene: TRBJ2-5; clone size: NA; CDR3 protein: CSASSAQETQYF; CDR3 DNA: TGCAGTGCTAGCAGTGCCCAAGAGACCCAGTACTTC
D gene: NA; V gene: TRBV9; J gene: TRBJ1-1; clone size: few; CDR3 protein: CASSVGSWGNMNTEAFF; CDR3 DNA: TGTGCCAGCAGCGTAGGTTCCTGGGGAAACATGAACACTGAAGCTTTCTTT